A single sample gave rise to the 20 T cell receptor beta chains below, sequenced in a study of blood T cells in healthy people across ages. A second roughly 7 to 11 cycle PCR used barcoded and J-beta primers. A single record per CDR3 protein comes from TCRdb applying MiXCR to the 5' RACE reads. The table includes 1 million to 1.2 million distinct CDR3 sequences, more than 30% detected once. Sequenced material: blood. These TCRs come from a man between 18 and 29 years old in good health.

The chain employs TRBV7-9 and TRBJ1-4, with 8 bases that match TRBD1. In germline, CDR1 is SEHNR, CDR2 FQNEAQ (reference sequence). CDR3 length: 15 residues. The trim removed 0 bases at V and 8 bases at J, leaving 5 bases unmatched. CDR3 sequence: CASSLARGRGEKLFF. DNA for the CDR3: TGTGCCAGCAGCTTAGCCAGGGGGCGAGGGGAAAAACTGTTTTTT.

CDR3 in DNA: TGTGCCAGCAGCCAAGGGTCTAGCGTGGGCACAGATACGCAGTATTTT. It codes for CASSQGSSVGTDTQYF. V and J are TRBV3-1 and TRBJ2-3; perhaps TRBD2 as D (6 bases). Deletions cut 1 base from V and 1 base from J, with 12 bases between. Germline V gene sequence: CDR1 LGHDT, CDR2 YNNKEL (reference sequence). The CDR3 spans 16 residues.

CDR3 residues: CASSFQLEETQYF. CDR3 DNA sequence: TGTGCCAGCAGCTTCCAGCTTGAGGAGACCCAGTACTTC. The rearrangement links TRBV7-8 to TRBJ2-5; D is unresolved. V lost 3 bases, J lost 5 bases, and 10 bases lay in between. Germline V CDR1 and CDR2: SGHVS, FQNEAQ. The CDR3 covers 13 residues.

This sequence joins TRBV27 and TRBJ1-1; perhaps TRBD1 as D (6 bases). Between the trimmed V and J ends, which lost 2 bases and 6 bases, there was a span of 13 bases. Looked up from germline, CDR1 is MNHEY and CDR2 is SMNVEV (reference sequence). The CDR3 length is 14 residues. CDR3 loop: CASSLIQGRAEAFF. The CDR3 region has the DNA TGTGCCAGCAGTTTAATCCAGGGGAGGGCTGAAGCTTTCTTT.

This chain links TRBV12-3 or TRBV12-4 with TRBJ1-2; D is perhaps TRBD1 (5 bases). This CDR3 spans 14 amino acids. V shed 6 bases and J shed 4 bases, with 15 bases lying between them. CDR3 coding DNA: TGTGCCAGCAGATCGGGACCGAACCCCTATGGCTACACCTTC. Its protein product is CASRSGPNPYGYTF.

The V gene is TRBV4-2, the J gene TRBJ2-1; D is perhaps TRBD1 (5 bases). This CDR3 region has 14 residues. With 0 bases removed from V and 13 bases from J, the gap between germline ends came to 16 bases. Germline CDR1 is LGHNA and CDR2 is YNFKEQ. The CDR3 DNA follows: TGTGCCAGCAGCCAAGATCTGGGGCAAGAGACCCAGTTCTTC. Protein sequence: CASSQDLGQETQFF.

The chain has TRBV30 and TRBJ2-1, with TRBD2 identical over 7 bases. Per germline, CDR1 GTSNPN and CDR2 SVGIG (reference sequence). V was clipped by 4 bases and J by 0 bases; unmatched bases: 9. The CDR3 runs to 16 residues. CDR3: CAWTSRRGNSYNEQFF. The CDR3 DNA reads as TGTGCCTGGACTTCGCGGCGGGGGAACTCCTACAATGAGCAGTTCTTC.

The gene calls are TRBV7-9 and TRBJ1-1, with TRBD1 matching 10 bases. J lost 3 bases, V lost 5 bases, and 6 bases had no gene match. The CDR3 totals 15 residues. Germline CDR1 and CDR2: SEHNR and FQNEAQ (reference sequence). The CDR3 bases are TGTGCCAGCAGCGCCCGGGACAGGGGAGACACTGAAGCTTTCTTT. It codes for CASSARDRGDTEAFF.

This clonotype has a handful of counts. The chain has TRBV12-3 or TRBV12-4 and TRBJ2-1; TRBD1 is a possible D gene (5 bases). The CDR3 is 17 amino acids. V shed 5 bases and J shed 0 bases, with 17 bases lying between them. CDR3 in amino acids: CASSQGPLKASYNEQFF. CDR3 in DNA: TGTGCCAGCAGTCAGGGCCCCCTCAAGGCCTCCTACAATGAGCAGTTCTTC.

CDR3 amino acids: CASSLAYGDNEQYF. The DNA of the CDR3 is TGTGCCAGCAGCTTAGCCTACGGTGACAACGAGCAGTACTTC. The V and J genes are TRBV7-3 and TRBJ2-7; no clear D. Germline lookup yields CDR1 SGHTA and CDR2 FQGTGA. The CDR3 loop spans 14 amino acids. Trimming pared 2 bases from V and 5 bases from J, leaving 13 bases between. Based on the CDR3 plus reference TRBV7-3 and TRBJ2-7, the full variable domain is GAGVSQTPSNKVTEKGKYVELRCDPISGHTALYWYRQSLGQGPEFLIYFQGTGAADDSGLPNDRFFAVRPEGSVSTLKIQRTERGDSAVYLCASSLAYGDNEQYFGPGTRLTVT.

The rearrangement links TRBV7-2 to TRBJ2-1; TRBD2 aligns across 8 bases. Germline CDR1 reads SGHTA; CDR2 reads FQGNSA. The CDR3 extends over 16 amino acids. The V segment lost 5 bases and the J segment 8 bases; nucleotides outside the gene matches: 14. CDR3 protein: CASSPTGGVLGDEQFF. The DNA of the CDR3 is TGTGCCAGCAGCCCAACCGGGGGGGTTTTGGGTGATGAGCAGTTCTTC.

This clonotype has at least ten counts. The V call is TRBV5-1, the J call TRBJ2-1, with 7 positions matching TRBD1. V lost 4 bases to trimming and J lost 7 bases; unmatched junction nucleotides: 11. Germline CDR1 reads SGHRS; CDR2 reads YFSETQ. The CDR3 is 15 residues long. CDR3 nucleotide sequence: TGCGCCAGCAGCCTTACCACCGGGACAGCTAATGAGCAGTTCTTC. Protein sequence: CASSLTTGTANEQFF.

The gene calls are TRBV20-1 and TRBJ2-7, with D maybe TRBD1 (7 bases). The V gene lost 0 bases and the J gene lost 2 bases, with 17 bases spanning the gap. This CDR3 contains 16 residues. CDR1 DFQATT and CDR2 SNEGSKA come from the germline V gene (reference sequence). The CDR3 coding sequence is TGCAGTGCTAGAGAGAACGCGGGACAGTTTACCTACGAGCAGTACTTC. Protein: CSARENAGQFTYEQYF.

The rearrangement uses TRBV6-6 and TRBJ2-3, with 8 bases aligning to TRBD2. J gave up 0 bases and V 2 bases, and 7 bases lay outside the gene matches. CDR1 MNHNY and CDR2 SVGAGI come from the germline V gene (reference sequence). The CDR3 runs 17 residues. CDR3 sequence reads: CASSYTSGYSSTDTQYF. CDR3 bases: TGTGCCAGCAGTTACACTAGCGGTTACTCTAGCACAGATACGCAGTATTTT.

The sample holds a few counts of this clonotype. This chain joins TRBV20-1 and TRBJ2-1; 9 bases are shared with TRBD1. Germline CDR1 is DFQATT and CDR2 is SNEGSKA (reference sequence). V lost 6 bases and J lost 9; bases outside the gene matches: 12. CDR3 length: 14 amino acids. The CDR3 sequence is CSAKMGQGIGEQFF. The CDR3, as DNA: TGCAGTGCCAAGATGGGACAGGGTATTGGTGAGCAGTTCTTC.

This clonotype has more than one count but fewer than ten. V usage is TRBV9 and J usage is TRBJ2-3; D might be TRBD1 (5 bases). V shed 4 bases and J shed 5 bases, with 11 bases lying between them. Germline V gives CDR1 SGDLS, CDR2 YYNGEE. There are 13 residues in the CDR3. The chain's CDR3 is CASSPPGKDTQYF. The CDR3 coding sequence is TGTGCCAGCAGCCCCCCAGGGAAAGATACGCAGTATTTT.

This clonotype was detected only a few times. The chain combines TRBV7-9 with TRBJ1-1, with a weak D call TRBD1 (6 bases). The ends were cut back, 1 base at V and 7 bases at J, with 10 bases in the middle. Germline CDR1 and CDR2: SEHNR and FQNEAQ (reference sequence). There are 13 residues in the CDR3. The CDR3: CASSLEGGSEAFF. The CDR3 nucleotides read TGTGCCAGCAGCTTAGAGGGGGGGAGTGAAGCTTTCTTT.

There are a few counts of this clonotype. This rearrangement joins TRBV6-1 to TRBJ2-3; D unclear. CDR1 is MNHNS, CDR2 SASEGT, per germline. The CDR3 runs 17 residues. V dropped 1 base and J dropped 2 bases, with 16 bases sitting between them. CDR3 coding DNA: TGTGCCAGCAGTGAAGAGGCACTAACCCAACCCACAGATACGCAGTATTTT. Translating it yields CASSEEALTQPTDTQYF.

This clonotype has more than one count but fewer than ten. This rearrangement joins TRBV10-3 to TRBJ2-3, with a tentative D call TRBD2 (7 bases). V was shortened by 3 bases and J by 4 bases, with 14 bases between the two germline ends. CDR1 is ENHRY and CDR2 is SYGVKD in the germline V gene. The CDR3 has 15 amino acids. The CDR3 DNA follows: TGTGCCATCAGTGATGAGGGGGGGCGATCAGATACGCAGTATTTT. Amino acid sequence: CAISDEGGRSDTQYF.

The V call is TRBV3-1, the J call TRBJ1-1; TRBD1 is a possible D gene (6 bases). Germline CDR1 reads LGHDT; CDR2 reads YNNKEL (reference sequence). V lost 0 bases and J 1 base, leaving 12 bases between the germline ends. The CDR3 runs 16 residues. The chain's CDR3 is CASSQEWGAKNTEAFF. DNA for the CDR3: TGTGCCAGCAGCCAAGAATGGGGGGCTAAGAACACTGAAGCTTTCTTT.